This TCR beta chain originates from a study of identifying expanded T cells in peripheral blood. The data were produced by immunoSEQ multiplex PCR, yet TCRdb's version contains in-frame clones alone and is incomplete. The data hold fewer than 130,000 clones, with approximately 90% observed a single time. Study-level points and caveats: About 1.3 clones differed between technical replicates, versus approximately 16 and 20 over time.

The CDR3 has 15 residues. Germline V gives CDR1 SGHTA, CDR2 FQGNSA. With 1 base removed from V and 2 bases from J, the gap between germline ends came to 12 bases. On this clone itself: Its target is unknown.

Sequenced material: blood. The TCR sequence derives from a person aged 18-70 years in good health. V and J are TRBV7-2 and TRBJ2-7; weak D call: TRBD2 (6 bases). DNA for the CDR3: TGTGCCAGCAGCTTAGGCGGGACGTGGCCCTACGAGCAGTACTTC. This encodes CASSLGGTWPYEQYF.